These T cell receptor beta chains were read from a single sample in a study of PD-1 blockade in classical Hodgkin lymphoma. Clones were sequenced by immunoSEQ multiplex PCR, and TCRdb holds only the in-frame ones, with some missing. The sample includes roughly 100,000 clones, about 92% of them seen just once. Here the sequenced sample was peripheral blood mononuclear cells (PBMCs), taken before the fourth cycle of nivolumab. These receptors all come from a human donor with classical Hodgkin lymphoma. Both conserved end residues are part of each CDR3. A D gene is named only where the DNA matches it firmly. Size tells how often a clone was seen (once, few, many) or the class of an expanded clone, and some rows leave it out.

d_call: -; clone_size: -; j_call: TRBJ2-3; v_call: TRBV5-1; cdr3_aa: CASSLSRRGPPPDTQYF; cdr3_nt: TGCGCCAGCAGCTTGAGTCGCAGGGGACCCCCTCCAGATACGCAGTATTTT
d_call: TRBD2; clone_size: -; j_call: TRBJ2-1; v_call: TRBV7-2; cdr3_aa: CASSGTSGRYEQFF; cdr3_nt: TGTGCCAGCAGTGGGACTAGCGGGAGATACGAGCAGTTCTTC
d_call: -; clone_size: -; j_call: TRBJ1-5; v_call: TRBV4-2; cdr3_aa: CASSQDRYQPQHF; cdr3_nt: TGTGCCAGCAGCCAAGATCGTTATCAGCCCCAGCATTTT
d_call: -; clone_size: -; j_call: TRBJ1-3; v_call: TRBV28; cdr3_aa: CASSLWATYFSGNTIYF; cdr3_nt: TGTGCCAGCAGTTTATGGGCCACATATTTCTCTGGAAACACCATATATTTT
d_call: -; clone_size: many; j_call: TRBJ1-3; v_call: TRBV6-5; cdr3_aa: CASSYSGTGKGNTIYF; cdr3_nt: TGTGCCAGCAGTTACTCGGGCACAGGGAAAGGAAACACCATATATTTT
d_call: -; clone_size: -; j_call: TRBJ1-2; v_call: TRBV30; cdr3_aa: CAWKPHQLTGNGYTF; cdr3_nt: TGTGCCTGGAAGCCCCACCAACTAACAGGGAACGGCTACACCTTC
d_call: -; clone_size: -; j_call: TRBJ1-1; v_call: TRBV10-2; cdr3_aa: CASSGPPKGTRNTEAFF; cdr3_nt: TGCGCCAGCAGTGGCCCCCCGAAGGGGACACGGAACACTGAAGCTTTCTTT
d_call: -; clone_size: -; j_call: TRBJ2-3; v_call: TRBV28; cdr3_aa: CASSLWQFTDTQYF; cdr3_nt: TGTGCCAGCAGTTTATGGCAGTTCACAGATACGCAGTATTTT
d_call: TRBD2; clone_size: -; j_call: TRBJ2-1; v_call: TRBV2; cdr3_aa: CASSGLAGYNEQFF; cdr3_nt: TGTGCCAGCAGTGGGCTAGCGGGATACAATGAGCAGTTCTTC
d_call: TRBD1; clone_size: -; j_call: TRBJ2-5; v_call: TRBV5-4; cdr3_aa: CASSSPGTGVKTQYF; cdr3_nt: TGTGCCAGCAGCTCCCCTGGGACAGGAGTGAAGACCCAGTACTTC
d_call: -; clone_size: -; j_call: TRBJ2-5; v_call: TRBV7-2; cdr3_aa: CASSLVVLASGETQYF; cdr3_nt: TGTGCCAGCAGCTTGGTCGTTCTGGCTTCGGGAGAGACCCAGTACTTC
d_call: -; clone_size: -; j_call: TRBJ2-7; v_call: TRBV6-5; cdr3_aa: CASSLVPSQEQYF; cdr3_nt: TGTGCCAGCAGTTTGGTCCCCTCCCAGGAGCAGTACTTC
d_call: -; clone_size: -; j_call: TRBJ2-7; v_call: TRBV10-3; cdr3_aa: CAALYEQYF; cdr3_nt: TGTGCCGCCCTATACGAGCAGTACTTC
d_call: -; clone_size: once; j_call: TRBJ1-3; v_call: TRBV7-2; cdr3_aa: CASSLVPIQPGNTIYF; cdr3_nt: TGTGCCAGCAGCTTAGTCCCTATCCAGCCGGGGAACACCATATATTTT
d_call: TRBD2; clone_size: -; j_call: TRBJ2-5; v_call: TRBV5-4; cdr3_aa: CASSLALAGDGETQYF; cdr3_nt: TGTGCCAGCAGCTTGGCGCTAGCGGGAGATGGAGAGACCCAGTACTTC
d_call: TRBD2; clone_size: -; j_call: TRBJ2-2; v_call: TRBV19; cdr3_aa: CASSIGGRTRFPGELFF; cdr3_nt: TGTGCCAGTAGTATCGGCGGGAGGACCAGGTTCCCCGGGGAGCTGTTTTTT
d_call: -; clone_size: -; j_call: TRBJ2-6; v_call: TRBV2; cdr3_aa: CASSELVSGANVLTF; cdr3_nt: TGTGCCAGCAGTGAATTAGTTTCTGGGGCCAACGTCCTGACTTTC
d_call: -; clone_size: -; j_call: TRBJ1-2; v_call: TRBV5-6; cdr3_aa: CASSLRGANYGYTF; cdr3_nt: TGTGCCAGCAGCTTGAGGGGGGCGAACTATGGCTACACCTTC
d_call: -; clone_size: -; j_call: TRBJ2-4; v_call: TRBV28; cdr3_aa: CASSSWTVLAAKNIQYF; cdr3_nt: TGTGCCAGCAGTTCGTGGACAGTTCTAGCGGCCAAAAACATTCAGTACTTC
d_call: -; clone_size: -; j_call: TRBJ2-2; v_call: TRBV6-5; cdr3_aa: CASSYPAAEELFF; cdr3_nt: TGTGCCAGCAGTTACCCCGCTGCTGAGGAGCTGTTTTTT